These T cell receptor beta chains were read from a single sample in a study of CD8 T cells in ankylosing spondylitis. TCRdb re-analysed the 5' RACE reads in MiXCR, keeping a single row per CDR3 protein. The table records around 770,000 distinct CDR3 sequences, 12% of them present only once. The sample taken for sequencing was blood, either unsorted or a sorted T cell fraction (not recorded which). The receptors derive from a male donor with ankylosing spondylitis. Both conserved end residues are part of each CDR3.

V	J	CDR3
TRBV6-6	TRBJ1-2	CASSSYRDGYTF
TRBV7-9	TRBJ2-1	CASSLLGTGVDEQFF
TRBV27	TRBJ2-7	CASTFGSGGYPYEQYF
TRBV5-6	TRBJ2-1	CASSLAGVLNEQFF
TRBV11-2	TRBJ2-3	CASSLPPRDGVDTQYF
TRBV7-2	TRBJ2-5	CASSLGGGLETQYF
TRBV7-3	TRBJ2-2	CASSFMEGELFF
TRBV18	TRBJ2-1	CASSPAAEDNEQFF
TRBV5-1	TRBJ1-1	CASSFDGSTEAFF
TRBV29-1	TRBJ2-5	CSVETASGDQETQYF
TRBV30	TRBJ1-5	CAWRTGSQPQHF
TRBV7-2	TRBJ1-2	CASSLAGTFNYGYTF
TRBV4-1	TRBJ2-1	CASSQPTGKNEQFF
TRBV10-3	TRBJ2-7	CAISESMAGGPYEQYF
TRBV6-5	TRBJ2-4	CASSYRRENIQYF
TRBV6-5	TRBJ1-4	CASSYETPATNEKLFF
TRBV4-3	TRBJ2-1	CASSQDHGLAGNNEQFF
TRBV27	TRBJ1-6	CASSFNRQRNSPLHF
TRBV20-1	TRBJ2-7	CSGRGQVHEQYF
TRBV5-1	TRBJ1-1	CASSPNRGTEAFF
TRBV5-6	TRBJ1-5	CASSYRQVRDQPQHF
TRBV29-1	TRBJ2-5	CSVLYRGETQYF
TRBV5-1	TRBJ1-1	CASSRDGDTEAFF
TRBV4-3	TRBJ2-7	CASSPSWTGEDEQYF
TRBV25-1	TRBJ2-3	CASSPYLAGETDTQYF
TRBV29-1	TRBJ2-2	CSAVTSPDTGELFF
TRBV10-3	TRBJ1-1	CAISEILGNEAFF